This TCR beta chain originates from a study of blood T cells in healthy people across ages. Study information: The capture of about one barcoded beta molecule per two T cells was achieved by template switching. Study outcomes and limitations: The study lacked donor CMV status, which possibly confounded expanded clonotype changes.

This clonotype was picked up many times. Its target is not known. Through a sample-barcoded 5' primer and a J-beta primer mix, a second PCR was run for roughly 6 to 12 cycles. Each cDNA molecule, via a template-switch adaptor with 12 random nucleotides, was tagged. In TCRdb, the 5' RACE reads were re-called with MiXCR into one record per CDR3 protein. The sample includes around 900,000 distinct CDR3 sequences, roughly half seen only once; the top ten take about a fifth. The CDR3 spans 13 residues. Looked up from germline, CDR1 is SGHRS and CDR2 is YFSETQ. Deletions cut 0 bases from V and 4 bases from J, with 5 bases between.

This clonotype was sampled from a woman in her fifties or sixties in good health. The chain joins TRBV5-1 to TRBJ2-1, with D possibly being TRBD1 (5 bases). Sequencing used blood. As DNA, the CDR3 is TGCGCCAGCAGCTTGGGACAGTACAATGAGCAGTTCTTC. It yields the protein CASSLGQYNEQFF.